This is a list of T cell receptor beta chains from one sample in a study of blood T cell repertoires in COVID-19. Assay: immunoSEQ multiplex PCR; the TCRdb copy retains only in-frame clones and omits some. The repertoire holds about 51,000 clones, with around 84% as singletons. Sequencing was performed on peripheral blood. The receptors derive from a man older than 75 with active COVID-19. The conserved cysteine and the conserved F or W are not part of the CDR3 here.

V gene: TRBV5-1; J gene: TRBJ2-1; CDR3 protein: ASSLAASAGGGRNEQF
V gene: TRBV5-1; J gene: TRBJ1-4; CDR3 protein: ASSKNPGQANEKLF
V gene: TRBV2; J gene: TRBJ2-1; CDR3 protein: ASSGGASGTGRPSYNEQF
V gene: TRBV5-1; J gene: TRBJ2-1; CDR3 protein: ASGGDGYNEQF
V gene: TRBV11-2; J gene: TRBJ2-1; CDR3 protein: ASSLEGLAGVQYNEQF
V gene: TRBV7-2; J gene: TRBJ2-5; CDR3 protein: ASSQRTSGSLVKTQY
V gene: TRBV24-1; J gene: TRBJ1-2; CDR3 protein: ATSVAGGAPNYGYT
V gene: TRBV27; J gene: TRBJ2-6; CDR3 protein: ASSSGANVLT
V gene: TRBV7-2; J gene: TRBJ1-5; CDR3 protein: ASSLDRQANQPQH
V gene: TRBV27; J gene: TRBJ2-3; CDR3 protein: ASKVSGTSSFDTQY
V gene: TRBV7-3; J gene: TRBJ2-1; CDR3 protein: ASSLIGSNNEQF
V gene: TRBV19; J gene: TRBJ2-5; CDR3 protein: ASSRRPGYQETQY
V gene: TRBV28; J gene: TRBJ1-5; CDR3 protein: ASSLLLWTGGGSNSNQPQH
V gene: TRBV5-1; J gene: TRBJ2-1; CDR3 protein: ASSLGQGAYEQF
V gene: TRBV5-1; J gene: TRBJ2-3; CDR3 protein: ASSPWTSRGRRTDTQY
V gene: TRBV28; J gene: TRBJ1-6; CDR3 protein: ASSLPQTDSNSPLH
V gene: TRBV5-1; J gene: TRBJ1-5; CDR3 protein: ASSSGQGMDQPQH
V gene: TRBV18; J gene: TRBJ1-1; CDR3 protein: ASSPQGADTEAF
V gene: TRBV30; J gene: TRBJ2-1; CDR3 protein: AWSVRGTGSWKSYNEQF
V gene: TRBV18; J gene: TRBJ1-5; CDR3 protein: ASSPPGGQPQH
V gene: TRBV6-5; J gene: TRBJ2-1; CDR3 protein: ASRTGQDSEQF
V gene: TRBV9; J gene: TRBJ2-4; CDR3 protein: ASSVGGGGNIQY
V gene: TRBV5-1; J gene: TRBJ2-5; CDR3 protein: ASSLLSSGSYVLY
V gene: TRBV28; J gene: TRBJ2-7; CDR3 protein: ASSYGPWTGLAGVSGYEQY
V gene: TRBV7-3; J gene: TRBJ2-2; CDR3 protein: ASSLIGDSTGELF
V gene: TRBV5-6; J gene: TRBJ1-3; CDR3 protein: ASSFPDAGGGNTIY
V gene: TRBV5-1; J gene: TRBJ2-7; CDR3 protein: ASSLGGTGQAYEQY
V gene: TRBV19; J gene: TRBJ2-3; CDR3 protein: ASSLRGGSNTDTQY
V gene: TRBV5-5; J gene: TRBJ1-5; CDR3 protein: ASSSDTGDPAQH
V gene: TRBV27; J gene: TRBJ2-4; CDR3 protein: ASSQGQGQFSIQY
V gene: TRBV6-5; J gene: TRBJ2-7; CDR3 protein: ASSYEPGEGEQY
V gene: TRBV18; J gene: TRBJ2-3; CDR3 protein: ASSLGSSGRSDTQY
V gene: TRBV6-5; J gene: TRBJ2-7; CDR3 protein: ASSRSGPISSEQY
V gene: TRBV6-4; J gene: TRBJ2-1; CDR3 protein: ASSTGLAGGDEQF
V gene: TRBV7-9; J gene: TRBJ1-1; CDR3 protein: ASSFLGQANTEAF
V gene: TRBV5-4; J gene: TRBJ2-3; CDR3 protein: ASSLARATNGGRQY
V gene: TRBV24-1; J gene: TRBJ1-2; CDR3 protein: ATSKTGTNYGYT
V gene: TRBV11-3; J gene: TRBJ2-1; CDR3 protein: ASSLAGDNEQF
V gene: TRBV21-1; J gene: TRBJ2-1; CDR3 protein: ASRVIKGRGRVTYNEQF
V gene: TRBV28; J gene: TRBJ1-5; CDR3 protein: ASSPSGMGYNQPQH
V gene: TRBV3-1/TRBV3-2; J gene: TRBJ2-7; CDR3 protein: ASSPLRASYEQY
V gene: TRBV27; J gene: TRBJ1-2; CDR3 protein: ASSGTGTYGYT